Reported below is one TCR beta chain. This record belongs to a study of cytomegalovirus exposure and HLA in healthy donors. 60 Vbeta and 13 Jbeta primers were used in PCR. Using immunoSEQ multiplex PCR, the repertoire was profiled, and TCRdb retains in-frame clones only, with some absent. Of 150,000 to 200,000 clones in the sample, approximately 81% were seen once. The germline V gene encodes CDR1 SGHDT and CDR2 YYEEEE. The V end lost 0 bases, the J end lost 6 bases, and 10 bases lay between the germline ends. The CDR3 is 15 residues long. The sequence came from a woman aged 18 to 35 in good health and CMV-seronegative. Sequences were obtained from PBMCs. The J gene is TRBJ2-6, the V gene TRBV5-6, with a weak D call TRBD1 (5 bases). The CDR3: CASSLGRVMANVLTF. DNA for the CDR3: TGTGCCAGCAGCTTGGGCAGGGTCATGGCCAACGTCCTGACTTTC. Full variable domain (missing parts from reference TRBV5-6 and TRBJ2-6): DAGVTQSPTHLIKTRGQQVTLRCSPKSGHDTVSWYQQALGQGPQFIFQYYEEEERQRGNFPDRFSGHQFPNYSSELNVNALLLGDSALYLCASSLGRVMANVLTFGAGSRLTVL.